The clone carrying this T cell receptor (beta chain) was counted between two and nine times. Its specificity is unknown. The source of the sample is a study of CD4+ T cells in melanoma. Overall study findings and caveats: In melanoma, neoantigen-specific CD4+ T cells reportedly differed in differentiation state. A reported correlation linked neoantigen-specific CD4+ T cells to CD8+, macrophage and B cell function.

The germline CDR1 and CDR2 sequences are SGHTA and FQGNSA. This CDR3 is 14 amino acids long. V was pared by 3 bases and J by 3 bases, with 3 bases of the junction left unmatched. Measured with immunoSEQ multiplex PCR; TCRdb has only the in-frame clones, and not every one. This table has around 15,000 clones, about 60% appearing once. What was sequenced was cells from a culture (not recorded whether cultured in vitro). The chain couples TRBV7-2 to TRBJ1-1, with 8 bases fitting TRBD1. The receptor was isolated from a human donor with melanoma. DNA for the CDR3: TGTGCCAGCAGCTTTGTACAGGGGGACACTGAAGCTTTCTTT. Amino acids: CASSFVQGDTEAFF.